What follows are 21 T cell receptor beta chains derived from one specimen sequenced in a study of T cell changes during pregnancy in multiple sclerosis. The assay was immunoSEQ multiplex PCR, and TCRdb's table has in-frame clones only and misses some. The sample carries some 30,000 clones, around 91% recorded once. Sequencing was performed on CD8+ T cells from peripheral blood mononuclear cells, taken after pregnancy. The source is a female donor with multiple sclerosis, enrolled in a pregnancy study.

This clone was recorded only once. The chain's CDR3 is CASSRTSEKETQYF. The CDR3 region has the DNA TGTGCCAGCAGCAGAACTAGCGAGAAAGAGACCCAGTACTTC. J is TRBJ2-5 and V is TRBV19, with TRBD2 identical over 7 bases. V lost 9 bases, J lost 3 bases, and 10 bases stayed unmatched. The germline CDR1 and CDR2 sequences are LNHDA and SQIVND (reference sequence). This CDR3 is 14 amino acids long. Looking up the rest from reference TRBV19 and TRBJ2-5 gives the full variable domain: DGGITQSPKYLFRKEGQNVTLSCEQNLNHDAMYWYRQDPGQGLRLIYYSQIVNDFQKGDIAEGYSVSREKKESFPLTVTSAQKNPTAFYLCASSRTSEKETQYFGPGTRLLVL.

This clone has only one observation. The chain has TRBV7-9 and TRBJ2-1; 9 bases are a match to TRBD2. Trimming removed 5 bases from V and 8 bases from J; junction bases left unmatched: 10. Germline V gene sequence: CDR1 SEHNR, CDR2 FQNEAQ (reference sequence). This CDR3 is 15 amino acids long. For the CDR3, the DNA is TGTGCCAGCAGCCCGGGACTAGCAGCGGTCGATGAGCAGTTCTTC. Translated, it gives CASSPGLAAVDEQFF.

The chain is built from TRBV11-2 and TRBJ2-3, with 7 positions matching TRBD1. The V segment lost 4 bases and the J segment 5 bases; nucleotides outside the gene matches: 9. Germline V gene lookup returns CDR1 SGHAT and CDR2 FQNNGV. The CDR3 is 15 amino acids. The CDR3 DNA reads as TGTGCCAGCAGCTCCGACAGGGTTGAGGGAGATACGCAGTATTTT. Protein product: CASSSDRVEGDTQYF. The variable domain in full, with the rest retrieved from reference TRBV11-2 and TRBJ2-3, is EAGVAQSPRYKIIEKRQSVAFWCNPISGHATLYWYQQILGQGPKLLIQFQNNGVVDDSQLPKDRFSAERLKGVDSTLKIQPAKLEDSAVYLCASSSDRVEGDTQYFGPGTRLTVL.

The chain uses TRBV9 and TRBJ2-1; D remains unclear. Germline CDR1 and CDR2: SGDLS and YYNGEE. The CDR3 has 14 amino acids. V gave up 0 bases and J gave up 0 bases, with 4 bases separating them. CDR3 sequence (DNA): TGTGCCAGCAGCGTAGGGAGCTCCTACAATGAGCAGTTCTTC. It codes for CASSVGSSYNEQFF.

V is TRBV6-6 and J is TRBJ2-5; the D gene is possibly TRBD1 (8 bases). Germline assignment: CDR1 MNHNY and CDR2 SVGAGI (reference sequence). The CDR3 is made up of 16 amino acids. Between the trimmed V and J ends, which lost 6 bases and 2 bases, there was a span of 19 bases. CDR3 sequence reads: CASSSAGQALQETQYF. CDR3 bases: TGTGCCAGCAGCTCAGCGGGACAGGCCCTTCAAGAGACCCAGTACTTC.

J is TRBJ2-5 and V is TRBV6-5, with TRBD2 matching over 7 bases. The CDR3 has 14 amino acids. CDR1 is MNHEY and CDR2 is SVGAGI in the germline V gene. Losses at the gene ends were 3 bases for V and 2 bases for J; bases not matched to a gene: 3. CDR3 sequence: CASSYVAGQETQYF. CDR3 nucleotide sequence: TGTGCCAGCAGTTATGTAGCGGGTCAAGAGACCCAGTACTTC.

The chain combines TRBV13 with TRBJ2-1, with 14 positions matching TRBD2. CDR3 size: 15 residues. Trimming took 5 bases from V and 9 from J; bases not matched to a gene: 6. Germline V gene lookup returns CDR1 PRHDT and CDR2 FYEKMQ (reference sequence). CDR3 region: CASSPGTSGSFEQFF. The CDR3 DNA sequence: TGTGCCAGCAGCCCCGGGACTAGCGGGAGCTTTGAGCAGTTCTTC.

This chain connects TRBV4-3 to TRBJ2-5, with 11 bases aligning to TRBD2. V dropped 4 bases and J dropped 4; count of bases not matched to a gene: 5. Germline V gives CDR1 LGHNA, CDR2 YSLEER. This CDR3 spans 15 amino acids. The CDR3 DNA sequence: TGCGCCAGCAGCCGGAATAGCGGGAGGGCAGAGACCCAGTACTTC. Its protein is CASSRNSGRAETQYF.

The J gene is TRBJ2-7, the V gene TRBV7-9; D is possibly TRBD2 (5 bases). Germline loops: CDR1 SEHNR, CDR2 FQNEAQ (reference sequence). This CDR3 comprises 17 residues. Trimming pared 5 bases from V and 5 bases from J, leaving 25 bases between. This CDR3 is CASSPRSETTSDDEQYF. CDR3 in DNA: TGTGCCAGCAGCCCACGGAGCGAGACTACCTCCGACGACGAGCAGTACTTC.

The V and J genes are TRBV28 and TRBJ2-1, with 11 bases aligning to TRBD2. Trimming took 4 bases from V and 8 from J; bases not matched to a gene: 7. This CDR3 is 15 amino acids long. Germline V gives CDR1 MDHEN, CDR2 SYDVKM. The CDR3 protein is CASSSIAGGPHEQFF. The CDR3 nucleotides are TGTGCCAGCAGTTCCATAGCGGGAGGGCCACATGAGCAGTTCTTC. Drawing the rest from reference TRBV28 and TRBJ2-1, the complete variable domain is DVKVTQSSRYLVKRTGEKVFLECVQDMDHENMFWYRQDPGLGLRLIYFSYDVKMKEKGDIPEGYSVSREKKERFSLILESASTNQTSMYLCASSSIAGGPHEQFFGPGTRLTVL.

This chain connects TRBV4-2 to TRBJ2-4; TRBD1 aligns across 9 bases. This CDR3 contains 18 residues. V lost 2 bases to trimming and J lost 2 bases; unmatched junction nucleotides: 10. Looked up from germline, CDR1 is LGHNA and CDR2 is YNFKEQ. The CDR3 protein is CASSQWPKGTGPKNIQYF. The CDR3 DNA reads as TGTGCCAGCAGCCAATGGCCCAAGGGGACAGGGCCCAAAAACATTCAGTACTTC.

This clone was seen just once. The chain is built from TRBV7-9 and TRBJ2-3, with 10 nucleotides matching TRBD2. CDR1 is SEHNR, CDR2 FQNEAQ, per germline (reference sequence). V lost 2 bases to trimming and J lost 4 bases; unmatched junction nucleotides: 3. The CDR3 sequence is 15 residues long. The CDR3 loop reads CASSLMTSGSDTQYF. The CDR3 bases are TGTGCCAGCAGCTTAATGACTAGCGGGTCAGATACGCAGTATTTT.

V and J are TRBV5-5 and TRBJ2-7, with a possible D match to TRBD2 (6 bases). This CDR3 spans 15 amino acids. With 4 bases removed from V and 3 bases from J, the gap between germline ends came to 17 bases. CDR1 and CDR2 from the germline V gene are SGHKS and YYEKEE (reference sequence). The CDR3 loop reads CASSRGRDDLYEQYF. CDR3 sequence (DNA): TGTGCCAGCAGCCGAGGGCGGGATGACCTCTACGAGCAGTACTTC.

This chain connects TRBV13 to TRBJ2-7; TRBD2 matches at 14 bases. Per germline, CDR1 PRHDT and CDR2 FYEKMQ (reference sequence). With V trimmed by 4 bases and J by 5 bases, 4 bases remained unmatched. This CDR3 comprises 15 residues. CDR3 residues: CASSSRLAGGHEQYF. The DNA for the CDR3 is TGTGCCAGCAGCTCCAGACTAGCGGGAGGGCACGAGCAGTACTTC.

The chain is built from TRBV27 and TRBJ1-5; D may be TRBD1 (6 bases). V gave up 6 bases and J gave up 0 bases, with 15 bases separating them. CDR1 MNHEY and CDR2 SMNVEV come from the germline V gene (reference sequence). There are 16 residues in the CDR3. The CDR3 DNA reads TGTGCCAGCAGCAAGGACAGAGCATATAGCAATCAGCCCCAGCATTTT. Its translation: CASSKDRAYSNQPQHF.

V is TRBV11-2 and J is TRBJ1-2; 9 bases are a match to TRBD1. CDR3 size: 15 residues. Unmatched junction bases numbered 6, after V lost 0 bases and J lost 7 bases. CDR1 is SGHAT, CDR2 FQNNGV, per germline. The CDR3 loop reads CASSLDPGQGFGYTF. In DNA, the CDR3 is TGTGCCAGCAGCTTAGATCCGGGACAGGGTTTTGGCTACACCTTC. The full variable domain, completed using reference TRBV11-2 and TRBJ1-2, is EAGVAQSPRYKIIEKRQSVAFWCNPISGHATLYWYQQILGQGPKLLIQFQNNGVVDDSQLPKDRFSAERLKGVDSTLKIQPAKLEDSAVYLCASSLDPGQGFGYTFGSGTRLTVV.

The V gene is TRBV19, the J gene TRBJ1-5; 9 nucleotides align to TRBD1. Germline CDR1 LNHDA, CDR2 SQIVND (reference sequence). The CDR3 has 16 amino acids. J lost 9 bases, V lost 4 bases, and 13 bases had no gene match. The CDR3 sequence: CASSRPRTGAASPQHF. In nucleotides, the CDR3 is TGTGCCAGTAGTAGACCCAGGACAGGGGCCGCCTCGCCCCAGCATTTT.

The J gene is TRBJ2-5, the V gene TRBV4-1, with 7 bases identical to TRBD2. This CDR3 has 14 residues. The V gene's germline CDR1 is MGHRA and CDR2 YSYEKL. The junction had 7 bases not matched to a gene; V was cut back by 4 bases and J by 5 bases. CDR3 in DNA: TGCGCCAGCAGCCCTGGACTAGGCGGTGAGACCCAGTACTTC. Its translation is CASSPGLGGETQYF.

This sequence joins TRBV2 and TRBJ1-2, with D tentatively TRBD1 (6 bases). The CDR3 has 16 amino acids. The V end lost 6 bases, the J end lost 0 bases, and 17 bases lay between the germline ends. Looked up from germline, CDR1 is SNHLY and CDR2 is FYNNEI. As DNA, the CDR3 is TGTGCCAGCAGGTCTGTGACAGGCCGCTCTAACTATGGCTACACCTTC. This translates into CASRSVTGRSNYGYTF.

This clone was found a few times. V gene TRBV19 combines with J gene TRBJ1-1; unclear D gene. V lost 0 bases, J lost 1 base, and 3 bases lay in between. There are 13 residues in the CDR3. Germline V CDR1 and CDR2: LNHDA, SQIVND (reference sequence). CDR3 in DNA: TGTGCCAGTAGTATAGACGGGAACACTGAAGCTTTCTTT. As protein: CASSIDGNTEAFF.

The V gene is TRBV29-1, the J gene TRBJ1-1; D call uncertain. The length of the CDR3 is 12 residues. The V end lost 2 bases, the J end lost 4 bases, and 8 bases lay between the germline ends. Looked up from germline, CDR1 is SQVTM and CDR2 is ANQGSEA. CDR3 protein: CSVEREGTEAFF. In DNA form, the CDR3 reads TGCAGCGTTGAACGCGAGGGCACTGAAGCTTTCTTT.